This is a list of T cell receptor beta chains from one sample in a study of glioma-infiltrating T cells after dendritic cell vaccination. Here immunoSEQ multiplex PCR was the method, and the copy in TCRdb shows in-frame clones only, minus some. The sample has 95,000 or so clones; about 85% are singletons. Source: blood, taken before dendritic cell vaccination. These receptors were collected from a human donor with glioblastoma. The CDR3 runs from the conserved cysteine through the conserved F or W. A D gene is named only where the DNA matches it firmly. Size is stated for part of the rows, as once, few or many counts, or as a class when the clone is expanded.

J,D,size,V,CDR3,DNA
TRBJ1-2,NA,NA,TRBV7-9,CASSLALQDWNYGYTF,TGTGCCAGCAGCTTAGCGCTCCAGGACTGGAACTATGGCTACACCTTC
TRBJ2-7,NA,NA,TRBV27,CASTLRGGYEQYF,TGTGCCAGCACTCTCAGAGGGGGCTACGAGCAGTACTTC
TRBJ1-1,NA,NA,TRBV27,CASSLRQGAEAFF,TGTGCCAGCAGTTTGCGGCAGGGTGCTGAAGCTTTCTTT
TRBJ2-3,TRBD2,NA,TRBV4-1,CASSQVSGGADTQYF,TGCGCCAGCAGCCAAGTTAGCGGGGGGGCAGATACGCAGTATTTT
TRBJ2-1,NA,NA,TRBV5-1,CASSLQGQASYNEQFF,TGCGCCAGCAGCCTACAGGGTCAGGCGTCCTACAATGAGCAGTTCTTC
TRBJ2-5,TRBD1,few,TRBV5-1,CASSRPGQGAETQYF,TGCGCCAGCAGCCGACCGGGACAGGGGGCTGAGACCCAGTACTTC
TRBJ1-6,TRBD1,NA,TRBV5-1,CASSSQGNYNSPLHF,TGCGCCAGCAGCTCACAGGGGAACTATAATTCACCCCTCCACTTT
TRBJ2-5,TRBD1,NA,TRBV10-3,CAISEGQGAGETQYF,TGTGCCATCAGTGAGGGCCAGGGGGCGGGGGAGACCCAGTACTTC
TRBJ2-6,NA,NA,TRBV4-3,CASSQSRASSGANVLTF,TGCGCCAGCAGCCAAAGCAGGGCAAGCTCTGGGGCCAACGTCCTGACTTTC
TRBJ1-2,NA,NA,TRBV19,CASSPLLQGGYGYTF,TGTGCCAGTTCGCCGTTACTCCAAGGGGGCTATGGCTACACCTTC
TRBJ2-5,TRBD2,few,TRBV6-1,CASSGTSGGQETQYF,TGTGCCAGCAGTGGGACTAGCGGGGGGCAAGAGACCCAGTACTTC
TRBJ1-4,NA,NA,TRBV5-1,CASSPSGGPLGEKLFF,TGCGCCAGCAGCCCCTCGGGGGGGCCCCTCGGAGAAAAACTGTTTTTT
TRBJ2-7,NA,NA,TRBV5-1,CASSSRQEGEQYF,TGCGCCAGCAGCTCGCGACAGGAAGGCGAGCAGTACTTC
TRBJ2-1,TRBD2,NA,TRBV5-4,CASRMGAGAYNEQFF,TGTGCCAGCAGGATGGGTGCGGGAGCGTACAATGAGCAGTTCTTC
TRBJ2-7,TRBD1,NA,TRBV27,CASRGDRGNSYEQYF,TGTGCCAGCAGGGGGGACAGGGGGAACTCCTACGAGCAGTACTTC
TRBJ1-6,NA,NA,TRBV5-1,CASSLTAVGSPLHF,TGCGCCAGCAGCTTGACAGCGGTGGGTTCACCCCTCCACTTT
TRBJ1-2,TRBD1,NA,TRBV10-3,CAISTGTENYGYTF,TGTGCCATCAGTACGGGGACAGAAAACTATGGCTACACCTTC
TRBJ1-4,TRBD1,once,TRBV4-2,CASSQDLGQGTFREKLFF,TGTGCCAGCAGCCAAGATCTGGGACAGGGTACCTTTAGAGAAAAACTGTTTTTT
TRBJ2-6,NA,NA,TRBV27,CASSPRVGVSYSGANVLTF,TGTGCCAGCAGTCCCCGGGTAGGGGTATCCTATTCGGGGGCCAACGTCCTGACTTTC
TRBJ2-2,TRBD2,NA,TRBV4-2,CASSQVAGRVTGELFF,TGTGCCAGCAGCCAAGTGGCCGGGAGGGTCACCGGGGAGCTGTTTTTT
TRBJ2-7,NA,NA,TRBV2,CASRWSSYEQYF,TGTGCCAGCAGGTGGAGCTCCTACGAGCAGTACTTC
TRBJ2-7,TRBD2,NA,TRBV9,CASSDGTSGSYEQYF,TGTGCCAGCAGCGACGGGACTAGCGGGAGCTACGAGCAGTACTTC
TRBJ2-1,TRBD2,NA,TRBV10-3,CATASGGRDEQFF,TGTGCCACCGCGAGCGGGGGGAGGGATGAGCAGTTCTTC
TRBJ2-7,TRBD2,NA,TRBV4-1,CASSQVASGKGSYEQYF,TGCGCCAGCAGCCAAGTAGCTAGCGGGAAGGGCTCCTACGAGCAGTACTTC
TRBJ1-5,TRBD1,NA,TRBV19,CASRETGQEFNQPQHF,TGTGCCAGTAGGGAGACGGGACAGGAATTCAATCAGCCCCAGCATTTT
TRBJ2-5,TRBD1,NA,TRBV7-7,CASSLRGQETQYF,TGTGCTAGCAGCTTAAGGGGGCAGGAGACCCAGTACTTC
TRBJ2-5,TRBD2,once,TRBV7-9,CASSQILAGASETQYF,TGTGCCAGCAGCCAAATACTAGCGGGAGCGTCAGAGACCCAGTACTTC
TRBJ1-1,NA,NA,TRBV7-3,CASSRRENTEAFF,TGTGCCAGCAGCCGCCGGGAGAACACTGAAGCTTTCTTT
TRBJ1-3,NA,NA,TRBV28,CASSPSGRGASGNTIYF,TGTGCCAGCAGTCCGTCCGGGCGGGGGGCGTCTGGAAACACCATATATTTT
TRBJ1-5,NA,once,TRBV30,CAWTGGSNQPQHF,TGTGCCTGGACGGGGGGAAGCAATCAGCCCCAGCATTTT
TRBJ1-5,NA,NA,TRBV16,CASSQLTDQPQHF,TGTGCCAGCAGCCAGCTGACAGATCAGCCCCAGCATTTT
TRBJ1-2,TRBD1,NA,TRBV6-1,CASSVIEGQGKGYGYTF,TGTGCCAGCAGTGTAATCGAGGGACAGGGCAAAGGGTATGGCTACACCTTC
TRBJ2-5,NA,once,TRBV4-2,CASSQDLSAEETQYF,TGTGCCAGCAGCCAAGATCTTTCAGCGGAAGAGACCCAGTACTTC
TRBJ1-5,TRBD1,NA,TRBV7-2,CASSLGTAQGGQPQHF,TGTGCCAGCAGTCTAGGCACAGCACAGGGGGGGCAGCCCCAGCATTTT
TRBJ2-5,TRBD1,NA,TRBV5-1,CASSLDGRGETQYF,TGCGCCAGCAGCTTGGACGGCAGGGGGGAGACCCAGTACTTC
TRBJ2-1,NA,NA,TRBV4-2,CASSQWRSSYNEQFF,TGTGCCAGCAGCCAATGGAGAAGCTCCTACAATGAGCAGTTCTTC
TRBJ2-3,TRBD2,NA,TRBV5-1,CASTKRDSTDTQYF,TGCGCCAGCACCAAGCGGGATAGCACAGATACGCAGTATTTT
TRBJ2-7,NA,once,TRBV6-5,CASSSQTAYEQYF,TGTGCCAGCAGTTCCCAGACAGCCTACGAGCAGTACTTC
TRBJ2-7,NA,NA,TRBV21-1,CASSALEGAGYEQYF,TGTGCCAGCAGCGCTCTAGAGGGGGCTGGCTACGAGCAGTACTTC
TRBJ2-1,NA,NA,TRBV5-8,CASSGGTRGAYAQFF,TGTGCCAGCAGTGGGGGGACCCGGGGAGCCTATGCGCAGTTCTTC
TRBJ2-2,TRBD2,NA,TRBV10-2,CASATSGSGTGELFF,TGCGCCAGCGCTACTAGCGGGAGTGGGACCGGGGAGCTGTTTTTT
TRBJ2-7,TRBD2,NA,TRBV4-1,CASSQDWGGGRYEQYF,TGCGCCAGCAGCCAAGATTGGGGCGGGGGGCGATACGAGCAGTACTTC
TRBJ2-7,NA,NA,TRBV11-3,CASSLVSGFSYEQYF,TGTGCCAGCAGCTTAGTTAGCGGATTCTCCTACGAGCAGTACTTC
TRBJ2-3,NA,few,TRBV7-3,CASSPLGGEGDTQYF,TGTGCCAGCAGCCCGCTGGGCGGTGAGGGAGATACGCAGTATTTT
TRBJ2-7,NA,NA,TRBV6-1,CASSEAQGHKYEQYF,TGTGCCAGCAGTGAAGCACAGGGTCACAAGTACGAGCAGTACTTC
TRBJ2-5,NA,NA,TRBV29-1,CSVGGNQETQYF,TGCAGCGTTGGAGGGAACCAAGAGACCCAGTACTTC
TRBJ2-2,TRBD2,NA,TRBV2,CASKGTSGRYTGELFF,TGTGCCAGCAAAGGGACTAGCGGGAGATACACCGGGGAGCTGTTTTTT
TRBJ2-7,TRBD1,NA,TRBV11-2,CASSLVTPGQNFEQYF,TGTGCCAGCAGCTTAGTCACACCGGGACAGAACTTCGAGCAGTACTTC
TRBJ1-1,NA,NA,TRBV2,CASSGGWNTEAFF,TGTGCCAGCAGTGGAGGGTGGAACACTGAAGCTTTCTTT
TRBJ2-7,TRBD1,few,TRBV5-6,CASSLRGSYEQYF,TGTGCCAGCAGCCTCAGGGGGTCCTACGAGCAGTACTTC
TRBJ2-7,TRBD1,NA,TRBV19,CASSMGDRFYEQYF,TGTGCCAGTAGTATGGGGGACAGATTCTACGAGCAGTACTTC
TRBJ2-7,TRBD2,NA,TRBV5-4,CASSPTPQRESYEQYF,TGTGCCAGCAGCCCCACCCCCCAGCGGGAGTCGTACGAGCAGTACTTC